The 26 T cell receptor beta chains listed next were all sequenced from one sample in a study of T cell responses to AZD1222 COVID-19 vaccine. Libraries were prepared by immunoSEQ multiplex PCR; TCRdb keeps only in-frame clonotypes and omits some of them. Of about 140,000 clones listed, 75% to 85% are singletons. The source material was peripheral blood, sampled 28 days after the second dose of the MenACWY control vaccine. All receptors come from an adult who received the MenACWY meningococcal vaccine as a control.

The gene calls are TRBV4-2 and TRBJ2-2; D unresolved. The CDR3 has 16 amino acids. Trimming cost V 0 bases and J 4 bases, with 12 bases left between them. CDR1 and CDR2 (germline): LGHNA, YNFKEQ. The DNA of the CDR3 is TGTGCCAGCAGCCAAGATATGGCAGCCGTCACCGGGGAGCTGTTTTTT. It translates to CASSQDMAAVTGELFF.

This clone was observed a handful of times. The chain recombines TRBV5-4 with TRBJ1-1, with a weak D call TRBD1 (6 bases). The CDR3 length is 14 residues. Germline CDR1 is SGHNT and CDR2 is YYREEE (reference sequence). V was cut by 5 bases and J by 1 base, with 12 bases left in between. CDR3 DNA: TGTGCCAGCAGGGAGGGACACCAGAACACTGAAGCTTTCTTT. Its translation is CASREGHQNTEAFF.

The chain combines TRBV15 with TRBJ2-2; 7 bases align to TRBD2. Germline V gene data show CDR1 as LNHNV and CDR2 as YYDKDF (reference sequence). The CDR3 loop spans 13 amino acids. Trimming at V came to 6 bases and at J to 5 bases, leaving 3 bases not matched to a gene. CDR3 in amino acids: CATRREGTGELFF. CDR3 bases: TGTGCCACCAGAAGGGAGGGAACCGGGGAGCTGTTTTTT.

The chain carries TRBV12-5 and TRBJ2-5; TRBD1 matches at 8 bases. The CDR3 loop spans 17 amino acids. The V gene's germline CDR1 is LGHNT and CDR2 FRNRAP. The V gene end was trimmed by 3 bases and the J gene end by 2 bases; junction bases not matched to a gene: 11. The DNA for the CDR3 is TGTGCTAGTGGTTTATCTCCGGGAACAGGGGGGCAAGAGACCCAGTACTTC. This codes for CASGLSPGTGGQETQYF.

This clone has just one count. The CDR3 protein is CASSAGQGWTGELFF. Here the CDR3 DNA reads TGTGCCAGTAGTGCGGGACAGGGGTGGACCGGGGAGCTGTTTTTT. The J gene is TRBJ2-2, the V gene TRBV19, with TRBD1 identical over 10 bases. V lost 5 bases and J lost 5; bases outside the gene matches: 5. Germline CDR1 reads LNHDA; CDR2 reads SQIVND (reference sequence). The CDR3 is made up of 15 amino acids.

For the CDR3, the DNA is TGTGCCACCAGTCAGGGGGGGGGACTCCCTTACGAGCAGTACTTC. This gives the protein CATSQGGGLPYEQYF. The chain uses TRBV15 and TRBJ2-7; D tentatively reads TRBD1 or TRBD2 (7 bases each). Germline CDR1 reads LNHNV; CDR2 reads YYDKDF (reference sequence). This CDR3 contains 15 residues. Trimming stripped 6 bases from V and 4 bases from J, with 19 bases between. Full variable domain (outside the CDR3, taken from reference TRBV15 and TRBJ2-7): DAMVIQNPRYQVTQFGKPVTLSCSQTLNHNVMYWYQQKSSQAPKLLFHYYDKDFNNEADTPDNFQSRRPNTSFCFLDIRSPGLGDTAMYLCATSQGGGLPYEQYFGPGTRLTVT.

This chain joins TRBV6-1 and TRBJ2-7; no clear D gene. This CDR3 is 11 amino acids long. The V and J ends lost 3 bases and 3 bases respectively, with 3 bases between them. Germline V gene data show CDR1 as MNHNS and CDR2 as SASEGT. CDR3 nucleotide sequence: TGTGCCAGCAGTGAGTACTACGAGCAGTACGTC. Amino acids: CASSEYYEQYV.

The gene calls are TRBV6-5 and TRBJ1-5; 8 bases are shared with TRBD1. The V and J ends lost 6 bases and 4 bases, in that order; junction bases with no gene match: 8. This CDR3 has 15 residues. Germline lookup yields CDR1 MNHEY and CDR2 SVGAGI. The CDR3 region is CASRADRGRNQPQHF. DNA of the CDR3: TGTGCCAGCAGAGCCGACAGGGGCAGGAATCAGCCCCAGCATTTT.

The V call is TRBV28, the J call TRBJ1-1, with D possibly TRBD1 on 6 matching bases. V lost 6 bases and J 8 bases, leaving 10 bases between the germline ends. CDR1 MDHEN and CDR2 SYDVKM come from the germline V gene. This CDR3 is built from 11 residues. CDR3 in DNA: TGTGCCAGCAGGGCTGACAGGGAAGCTTTCTTT. Translating it yields CASRADREAFF.

Points on this clone: The sample contains more than one DNA sequence encoding this CDR3. The chain combines TRBV3-1 (or the pseudogene TRBV3-2) with TRBJ1-6; 7 bases are a match to TRBD1. The V segment lost 4 bases and the J segment 1 base; nucleotides outside the gene matches: 1. In germline, CDR1 is LGHDT, CDR2 YNNKEL (reference sequence). This CDR3 spans 15 amino acids. The CDR3 protein is CASSPQGSYNSPLHF. The CDR3 DNA reads TGTGCCAGCAGCCCACAGGGGTCCTATAATTCACCCCTCCACTTT.

The genes are TRBV15 and TRBJ1-1; D possibly corresponds to TRBD1 (5 bases). The V end lost 3 bases, the J end lost 1 base, and 15 bases lay between the germline ends. The germline CDR1 and CDR2 sequences are LNHNV and YYDKDF (reference sequence). The length of the CDR3 is 16 residues. CDR3 sequence reads: CATSRTAGASNTEAFF. The CDR3 nucleotides read TGTGCCACCAGCAGGACTGCTGGGGCATCGAACACTGAAGCTTTCTTT. The full variable domain, completed using reference TRBV15 and TRBJ1-1, is DAMVIQNPRYQVTQFGKPVTLSCSQTLNHNVMYWYQQKSSQAPKLLFHYYDKDFNNEADTPDNFQSRRPNTSFCFLDIRSPGLGDTAMYLCATSRTAGASNTEAFFGQGTRLTVV.

The rearrangement uses TRBV7-3 and TRBJ2-2, with D uncertain. From germline, CDR1 is SGHTA and CDR2 FQGTGA. The CDR3 runs to 14 residues. V was clipped by 3 bases and J by 1 base, with 6 bases between them. CDR3 nucleotides: TGTGCCAGCAGCTTCCGCCGGAACACCGGGGAGCTGTTTTTT. Translated, it gives CASSFRRNTGELFF.

This clone was found a few times. V and J are TRBV5-5 and TRBJ1-4; tentative D call: TRBD1 (6 bases). The germline V gene encodes CDR1 SGHKS and CDR2 YYEKEE (reference sequence). The CDR3 covers 18 residues. V gave up 4 bases and J gave up 0 bases, with 19 bases separating them. The CDR3 region is CASSHDRNDYATNEKLFF. CDR3 in DNA: TGTGCCAGCAGCCACGACAGGAACGATTATGCAACTAATGAAAAACTGTTTTTT.

The sample holds a few counts of this clone. The chain has TRBV19 and TRBJ2-3; TRBD2 is a possible D gene (7 bases). The CDR3 covers 16 residues. The germline gives CDR1 LNHDA, CDR2 SQIVND (reference sequence). V lost 4 bases and J lost 3, with 17 bases in between. CDR3 loop: CASSTRGGAATDTQYF. Here the CDR3 DNA reads TGTGCCAGTAGTACGAGAGGGGGGGCGGCAACAGATACGCAGTATTTT.

The rearrangement joins TRBV28 to TRBJ2-7; D unresolved. The CDR3 runs to 13 residues. Germline V gene lookup returns CDR1 MDHEN and CDR2 SYDVKM. Trimming took off 4 bases at V and 4 bases at J, with 11 bases between the two ends. In DNA, the CDR3 is TGTGCCAGCAGTTCCAGCGCACATTACGAGCAGTACGTC. This gives the protein CASSSSAHYEQYV.

The V and J genes are TRBV29-1 and TRBJ2-1; 10 bases are a match to TRBD2. Germline values: CDR1 SQVTM, CDR2 ANQGSEA. The CDR3 is 14 amino acids. Losses at the gene ends were 5 bases for V and 7 bases for J; bases not matched to a gene: 8. This CDR3 reads CSVIRLAGENEQFF. The CDR3 DNA reads TGCAGCGTTATAAGGCTAGCGGGAGAGAATGAGCAGTTCTTC.

J is TRBJ1-3 and V is TRBV10-2; D remains unclear. The CDR3 is made up of 14 amino acids. V was pared by 2 bases and J by 3 bases, with 8 bases between. Germline V gene sequence: CDR1 WSHSY, CDR2 SAAADI. The CDR3 DNA reads as TGCGCCAGCAGTGAGAGCCGGGGTGGAAACACCATATATTTT. The encoded protein is CASSESRGGNTIYF.

Comment on this clone: Distinct nucleotide sequences in the sample also encode this CDR3. The V gene is TRBV5-1, the J gene TRBJ2-2, with D unresolved. V lost 0 bases to trimming and J lost 2 bases, with 5 bases between them. CDR1 and CDR2 from the germline V gene are SGHRS and YFSETQ. There are 14 residues in the CDR3. The CDR3 sequence is CASSLDVNTGELFF. The CDR3 DNA sequence: TGCGCCAGCAGCTTGGATGTAAACACCGGGGAGCTGTTTTTT. The whole variable domain, remainder taken from reference TRBV5-1 and TRBJ2-2, is KAGVTQTPRYLIKTRGQQVTLSCSPISGHRSVSWYQQTPGQGLQFLFEYFSETQRNKGNFPGRFSGRQFSNSRSEMNVSTLELGDSALYLCASSLDVNTGELFFGEGSRLTVL.

The gene calls are TRBV5-4 and TRBJ1-1; D is undetermined. Trimming shortened V by 1 base and J by 1 base, and 8 bases separated the two germline ends. This CDR3 is built from 14 residues. Per the germline V gene, CDR1 is SGHNT and CDR2 is YYREEE (reference sequence). This CDR3 is CASSLQTANTEAFF. CDR3 in DNA: TGTGCCAGCAGCTTGCAGACGGCGAACACTGAAGCTTTCTTT. Using reference TRBV5-4 and TRBJ1-1 for the parts outside the CDR3, the full variable domain is ETGVTQSPTHLIKTRGQQVTLRCSSQSGHNTVSWYQQALGQGPQFIFQYYREEENGRGNFPPRFSGLQFPNYSSELNVNALELDDSALYLCASSLQTANTEAFFGQGTRLTVV.

The genes are TRBV5-1 and TRBJ1-4, with a tentative D call TRBD1 (6 bases). The germline V gene has CDR1 SGHRS and CDR2 YFSETQ. V was clipped by 4 bases and J by 2 bases, with 15 bases between them. CDR3 length: 16 residues. CDR3 coding DNA: TGCGCCAGCAGCGGCAGACACGGGGGCACTAATGAAAAACTGTTTTTT. As protein: CASSGRHGGTNEKLFF.

This clone was counted a few times. This chain links TRBV11-3 with TRBJ2-7; a possible D gene is TRBD1 (5 bases). The CDR3 covers 16 residues. Germline assignment: CDR1 SGHNT and CDR2 YENEEA. V lost 5 bases to trimming and J lost 2 bases, with 19 bases between them. CDR3 in DNA: TGTGCCAGCAGCGACCGACAGTTTACAAAAACCTACGAGCAGTACTTC. Translating gives CASSDRQFTKTYEQYF.

The chain combines TRBV18 with TRBJ2-7; no definite D call. The CDR3 is 14 residues long. Germline values: CDR1 KGHSH, CDR2 LQKENI. The V gene lost 0 bases and the J gene lost 4 bases, with 10 bases spanning the gap. CDR3 region: CASSPPTTSYEQYF. The CDR3, as DNA: TGTGCCAGCTCACCACCAACTACCTCATACGAGCAGTACTTC.

The chain carries TRBV5-6 and TRBJ1-2; no definite D call. This CDR3 has 13 amino acids. The V gene's germline CDR1 is SGHDT and CDR2 YYEEEE. The V gene lost 1 base and the J gene lost 4 bases, with 8 bases spanning the gap. CDR3 coding DNA: TGTGCCAGCAGCTTGAGGGCAGTCTATGGCTACACCTTC. This encodes CASSLRAVYGYTF.

The V and J genes are TRBV7-9 and TRBJ2-1, with 12 bases identical to TRBD1. The V segment lost 5 bases and the J segment 7 bases; nucleotides outside the gene matches: 6. CDR1 is SEHNR, CDR2 FQNEAQ, per germline (reference sequence). The CDR3 totals 15 residues. As DNA, the CDR3 is TGTGCCAGCAGCACTAGGGGACAGGGGGCGAATGAGCAGTTCTTC. Encoded protein: CASSTRGQGANEQFF.

The CDR3 loop reads CASTPGGLYGDTQYF. The CDR3 nucleotides read TGTGCCAGTACCCCCGGGGGGCTATACGGCGATACGCAGTATTTT. The chain recombines TRBV19 with TRBJ2-3; D may be TRBD2 (7 bases). With 7 bases removed from V and 6 bases from J, the gap between germline ends came to 20 bases. The CDR3 has 15 residues. Germline CDR1 is LNHDA and CDR2 is SQIVND (reference sequence).

The CDR3 reads CASSVGEGQGGYTF. The CDR3 nucleotides read TGTGCCAGCAGCGTAGGTGAAGGACAGGGTGGCTACACCTTC. V gene TRBV9 combines with J gene TRBJ1-2; 8 positions match TRBD1. CDR1 is SGDLS and CDR2 is YYNGEE in the germline V gene. V lost 0 bases and J lost 7; bases outside the gene matches: 5. This CDR3 contains 14 residues.